This TCR beta chain was observed in a study of T cell responses to AZD1222 COVID-19 vaccine. The CDR3 loop spans 13 amino acids. The germline CDR1 and CDR2 sequences are LNHDA and SQIVND (reference sequence). J lost 7 bases, V lost 5 bases, and 6 bases had no gene match. Generated by immunoSEQ multiplex PCR, the TCRdb table keeps only in-frame clones and is missing some. This table holds 100,000 to 150,000 clones, about nine tenths found once. This clone was recorded only once. The antigen is not known. Points from the study as a whole: Among the donors, most were white British and more were female, and clonal diversity was possibly underestimated. None of the repertoires were sampled until the peak T cell response had passed. Spike-wide vaccine-associated CD4 TCRs dominated at 160-218 and 743-854.

V gene TRBV19 combines with J gene TRBJ1-2, with TRBD1 identical over 8 bases. This TCR derives from an adult in good health. The sequenced sample was peripheral blood, obtained on day 0 of AZD1222 vaccination. CDR3 bases: TGTGCCAGTAGTTCGGCGGACAGGGTTGGCTACACCTTC. Its translation: CASSSADRVGYTF. Combining the CDR3 with reference TRBV19 and TRBJ1-2 gives the whole variable domain DGGITQSPKYLFRKEGQNVTLSCEQNLNHDAMYWYRQDPGQGLRLIYYSQIVNDFQKGDIAEGYSVSREKKESFPLTVTSAQKNPTAFYLCASSSADRVGYTFGSGTRLTVV.